The clone carrying this TCR beta chain was recorded a few times. Antigen specificity is unknown. This specimen comes from a study of response to subunit inactivated influenza vaccine. Broader study findings: Authors suggested each seasonal flu vaccination may recruit only limited numbers of new T cells.

The CDR3 runs to 17 residues. V shed 2 bases, J shed 3 bases, and the junction held 4 bases outside the gene matches. In germline, CDR1 is KGHDR, CDR2 SFDVKD. TCRdb re-called the RT-PCR reads through MiXCR, storing one row per CDR3 protein. The sample records a few hundred thousand distinct CDR3 sequences, 10% to 11% being singletons. The rearrangement links TRBV24-1 to TRBJ2-1, with TRBD2 identical over 12 bases. This receptor was taken from a man in his fifties or sixties who received an inactivated influenza vaccine. Here the sequenced sample was PBMCs from blood, taken roughly 47 days after vaccination. The CDR3 loop reads CATSDSGLAGHYNEQFF. CDR3 DNA sequence: TGTGCCACCAGTGATTCGGGACTAGCGGGCCACTACAATGAGCAGTTCTTC.